What follows are 5 T cell receptor beta chains derived from one specimen sequenced in a study of blood T cell repertoires in COVID-19. Clones were sequenced by immunoSEQ multiplex PCR, and TCRdb holds only the in-frame ones, with some missing. This sample has roughly 260,000 clones, with about nine tenths found just once. The sequenced sample consisted of peripheral blood. The receptors here all came from a person aged 18 to 30 with COVID-19, enrolled during active disease.

Here the CDR3 DNA reads TGTGCCTGGAGTCCCCGCAATCAACTTGGCTATGGCTACACCTTC. Translated: CAWSPRNQLGYGYTF. The genes are TRBV30 and TRBJ1-2; no firm D call. Germline V gives CDR1 GTSNPN, CDR2 SVGIG (reference sequence). The CDR3 spans 15 residues. V was pared by 2 bases and J by 4 bases, with 17 bases between.

The CDR3 is CASSLADNTQYF. As DNA, the CDR3 is TGTGCCAGCAGCTTAGCCGACAATACGCAGTATTTT. The gene calls are TRBV13 and TRBJ2-3, with D unclear. The ends were cut back, 1 base at V and 7 bases at J, with 6 bases in the middle. In germline, CDR1 is PRHDT, CDR2 FYEKMQ (reference sequence). The length of the CDR3 is 12 residues.

The genes are TRBV5-6 and TRBJ2-2, with TRBD2 identical over 10 bases. Germline lookup yields CDR1 SGHDT and CDR2 YYEEEE. The CDR3 extends over 15 amino acids. The V segment lost 2 bases and the J segment 5 bases; nucleotides outside the gene matches: 3. CDR3 DNA sequence: TGTGCCAGCAGCTTAGCGGGAGGGGAAACCGGGGAGCTGTTTTTT. Its translation is CASSLAGGETGELFF. The whole variable domain, filled in from reference TRBV5-6 and TRBJ2-2, reads DAGVTQSPTHLIKTRGQQVTLRCSPKSGHDTVSWYQQALGQGPQFIFQYYEEEERQRGNFPDRFSGHQFPNYSSELNVNALLLGDSALYLCASSLAGGETGELFFGEGSRLTVL.

The rearrangement uses TRBV9 and TRBJ2-1; tentative D call: TRBD1 (6 bases). CDR3 length: 14 amino acids. V lost 2 bases and J lost 5, with 11 bases in between. Germline CDR1 is SGDLS and CDR2 is YYNGEE. This chain's CDR3 is CASSVTGTDNEQFF. Here the CDR3 DNA reads TGTGCCAGCAGCGTTACAGGGACCGACAATGAGCAGTTCTTC.

The V and J genes are TRBV27 and TRBJ1-6, with 11 nucleotides matching TRBD1. The germline CDR1 and CDR2 sequences are MNHEY and SMNVEV (reference sequence). The CDR3 has 16 amino acids. With 4 bases clipped from V and 10 bases from J, the junction kept 9 bases outside the gene matches. The CDR3 protein is CASSSPGQGAGSPLHF. For the CDR3, the DNA is TGTGCCAGCAGTTCCCCCGGACAGGGGGCAGGCTCACCCCTCCACTTT.